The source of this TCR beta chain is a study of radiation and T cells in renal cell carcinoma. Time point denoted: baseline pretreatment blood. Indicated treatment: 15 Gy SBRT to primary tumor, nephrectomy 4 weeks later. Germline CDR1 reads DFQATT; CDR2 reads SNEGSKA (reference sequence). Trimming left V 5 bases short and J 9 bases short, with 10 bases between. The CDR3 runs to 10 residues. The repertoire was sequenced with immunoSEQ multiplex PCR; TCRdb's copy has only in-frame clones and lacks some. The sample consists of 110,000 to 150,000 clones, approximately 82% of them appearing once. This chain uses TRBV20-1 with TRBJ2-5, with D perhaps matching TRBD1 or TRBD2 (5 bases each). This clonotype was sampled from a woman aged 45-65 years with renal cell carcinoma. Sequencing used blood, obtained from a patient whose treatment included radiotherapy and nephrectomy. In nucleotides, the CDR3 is TGCAGTGCTGGACCGGGACCCCAGTACTTC. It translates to CSAGPGPQYF.